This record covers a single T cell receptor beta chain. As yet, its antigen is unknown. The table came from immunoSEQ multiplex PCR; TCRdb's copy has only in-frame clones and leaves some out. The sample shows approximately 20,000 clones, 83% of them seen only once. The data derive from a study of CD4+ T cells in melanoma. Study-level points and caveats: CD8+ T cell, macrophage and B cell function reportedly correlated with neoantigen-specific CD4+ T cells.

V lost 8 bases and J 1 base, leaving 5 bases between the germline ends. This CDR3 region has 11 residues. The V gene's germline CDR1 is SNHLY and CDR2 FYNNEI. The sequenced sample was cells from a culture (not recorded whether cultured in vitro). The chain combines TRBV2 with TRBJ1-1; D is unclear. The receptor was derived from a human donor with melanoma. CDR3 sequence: CASGRNTEAFF. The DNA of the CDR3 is TGTGCCAGCGGCAGGAACACTGAAGCTTTCTTT.